This note documents a single T cell receptor (beta chain) sequence. Germline V gives CDR1 SNHLY, CDR2 FYNNEI. The germline V and J ends were trimmed by 6 bases and 4 bases, with 10 bases remaining between them. CDR3 size: 13 residues. Cohorts were assigned according to the clinical history that participants reported. This sample is part of a study of blood T cell repertoires in COVID-19. Study-level background: The United States, Italy and Spain supplied acute and convalescent COVID-19 samples.

The protocol was immunoSEQ multiplex PCR, while the TCRdb copy is restricted to in-frame clones and leaves out a portion. The table records around 140,000 clones, about 86% of them present only once. The chain combines TRBV2 with TRBJ2-1; D is possibly TRBD2 (6 bases). The TCR originated in a man aged 35-49 years with acute COVID-19. Material: PBMCs or T cells enriched from blood (not recorded which). The CDR3 protein is CASSLGLYNEQFF. CDR3 nucleotide sequence: TGTGCCAGCAGCCTTGGACTATACAATGAGCAGTTCTTC.